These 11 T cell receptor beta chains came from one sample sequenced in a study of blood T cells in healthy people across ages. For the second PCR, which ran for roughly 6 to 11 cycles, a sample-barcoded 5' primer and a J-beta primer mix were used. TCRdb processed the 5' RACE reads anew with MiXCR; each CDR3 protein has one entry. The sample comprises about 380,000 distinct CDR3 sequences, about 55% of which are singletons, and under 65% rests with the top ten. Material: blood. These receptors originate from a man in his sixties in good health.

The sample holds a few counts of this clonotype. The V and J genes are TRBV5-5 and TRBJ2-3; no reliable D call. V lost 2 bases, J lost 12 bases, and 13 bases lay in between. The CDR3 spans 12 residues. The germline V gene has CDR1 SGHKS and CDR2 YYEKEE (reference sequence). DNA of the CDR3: TGTGCCAGCAGCTTCTCGACCGAGCCCCAGTATTTT. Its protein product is CASSFSTEPQYF.

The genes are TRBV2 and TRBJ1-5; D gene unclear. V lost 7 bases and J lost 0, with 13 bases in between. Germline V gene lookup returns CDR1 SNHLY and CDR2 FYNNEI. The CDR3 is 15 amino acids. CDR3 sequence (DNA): TGTGCCAGCAAACCGGGTCGTCCTAGCAATCAGCCCCAGCATTTT. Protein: CASKPGRPSNQPQHF. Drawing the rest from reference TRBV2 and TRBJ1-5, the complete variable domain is EPEVTQTPSHQVTQMGQEVILRCVPISNHLYFYWYRQILGQKVEFLVSFYNNEISEKSEIFDDQFSVERPDGSNFTLKIRSTKLEDSAMYFCASKPGRPSNQPQHFGDGTRLSIL.

In DNA form, the CDR3 reads TGTGCCAGCAGGCGAGGGGGGGGAGTCAATGAGCAGTTCTTC. It specifies CASRRGGGVNEQFF. This chain uses TRBV27 with TRBJ2-1, with a tentative D call TRBD2 (7 bases). Per germline, CDR1 MNHEY and CDR2 SMNVEV (reference sequence). The V end was cut by 6 bases, the J end by 6 bases, with 15 bases between. CDR3 length: 14 residues.

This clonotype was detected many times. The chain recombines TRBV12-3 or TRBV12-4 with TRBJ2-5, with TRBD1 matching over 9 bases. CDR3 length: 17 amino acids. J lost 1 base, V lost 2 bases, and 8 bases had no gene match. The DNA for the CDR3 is TGTGCCAGCAGTTTAATTCCCCTGACAGGGGGCCAAGAGACCCAGTACTTC. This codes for CASSLIPLTGGQETQYF.

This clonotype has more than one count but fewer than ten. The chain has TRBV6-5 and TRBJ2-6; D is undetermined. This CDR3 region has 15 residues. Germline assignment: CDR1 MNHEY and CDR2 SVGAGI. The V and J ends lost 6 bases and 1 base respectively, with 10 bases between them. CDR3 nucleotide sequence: TGTGCCAGCAGCCTCAGGAAATCTGGGGCCAACGTCCTGACTTTC. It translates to CASSLRKSGANVLTF.

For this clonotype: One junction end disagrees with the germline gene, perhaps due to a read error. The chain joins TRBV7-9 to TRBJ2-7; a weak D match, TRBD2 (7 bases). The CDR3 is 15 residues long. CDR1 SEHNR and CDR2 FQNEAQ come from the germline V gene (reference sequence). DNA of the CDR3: TGTGCCAACAGCTTAGGGGGGGGCGGATCCTACAAGCAGTACTTC. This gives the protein CANSLGGGGSYKQYF.

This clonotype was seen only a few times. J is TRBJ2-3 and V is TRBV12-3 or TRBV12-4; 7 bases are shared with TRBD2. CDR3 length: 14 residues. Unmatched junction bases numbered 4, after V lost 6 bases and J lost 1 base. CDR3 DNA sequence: TGTGCCAGCAGGTTTACTAGCGGCACAGATACGCAGTATTTT. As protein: CASRFTSGTDTQYF.

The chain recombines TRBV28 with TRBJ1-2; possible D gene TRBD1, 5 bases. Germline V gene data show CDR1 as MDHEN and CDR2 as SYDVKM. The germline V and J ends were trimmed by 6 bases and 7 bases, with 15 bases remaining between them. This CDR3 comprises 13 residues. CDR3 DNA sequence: TGTGCCAGCAGCCCACAGGCCCCGTTTGGCTACACCTTC. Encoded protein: CASSPQAPFGYTF.

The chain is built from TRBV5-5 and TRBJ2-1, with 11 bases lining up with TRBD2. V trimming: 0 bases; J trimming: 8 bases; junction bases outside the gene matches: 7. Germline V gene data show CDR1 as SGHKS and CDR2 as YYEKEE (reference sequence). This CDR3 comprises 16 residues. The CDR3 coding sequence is TGTGCCAGCAGCTTGGCACTAGCGGGGGACCGCGATGAGCAGTTCTTC. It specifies CASSLALAGDRDEQFF.

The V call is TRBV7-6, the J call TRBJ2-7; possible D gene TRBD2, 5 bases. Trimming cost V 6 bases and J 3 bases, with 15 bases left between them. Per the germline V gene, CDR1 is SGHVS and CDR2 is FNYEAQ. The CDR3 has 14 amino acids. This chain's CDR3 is CASRPYEGYYEQYF. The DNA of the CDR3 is TGTGCCAGCAGGCCTTACGAGGGCTACTACGAGCAGTACTTC.

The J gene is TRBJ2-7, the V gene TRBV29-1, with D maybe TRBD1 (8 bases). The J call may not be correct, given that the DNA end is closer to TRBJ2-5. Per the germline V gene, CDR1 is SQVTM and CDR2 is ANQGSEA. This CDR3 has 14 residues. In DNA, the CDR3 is TGCAGCGCCGGGAGGACAGGGACGGAAGGGACCCAGTACTTC. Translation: CSAGRTGTEGTQYF.